Listed here are 18 T cell receptor beta chains from one sample, sequenced in a study of naive and memory T cell subsets. Both TRBC1 and TRBC2 were covered by a beta constant-region primer of two equimolar oligonucleotides. One entry per CDR3 protein results from TCRdb running MiXCR on the UMI-ligation and nested PCR reads. The table lists more than 25,000 distinct CDR3 sequences, about 11% of them singletons. The sequenced material came from effector memory CD4+ T cells from blood. Subset given: effector memory, CD45RA- CD27-. The receptors originated from a human donor in good health.

The V and J genes are TRBV2 and TRBJ1-6; a possible D gene is TRBD1 (6 bases). This CDR3 has 16 amino acids. Germline CDR1 SNHLY, CDR2 FYNNEI. Trimming left V 6 bases short and J 6 bases short, with 18 bases between. The DNA for the CDR3 is TGTGCCAGCAGAGGGCAGGCAGGGGCGAGTAATTCACCCCTCCACTTT. Translated: CASRGQAGASNSPLHF.

This clonotype was seen a few times. The chain couples TRBV6-2 or TRBV6-3 to TRBJ2-3, with TRBD1 as a possible D gene (6 bases). V was clipped by 2 bases and J by 4 bases, with 16 bases between them. CDR3 size: 16 residues. Germline V gene sequence: CDR1 MNHEY, CDR2 SVGEGT. CDR3 region: CASSYGGTGRADTQYF. For the CDR3, the DNA is TGTGCCAGCAGTTACGGGGGCACCGGCCGGGCAGATACGCAGTATTTT.

In the case of this clonotype: One base away lies a much larger clone, so this may be a sequencing read error. V and J are TRBV7-2 and TRBJ2-2, with 9 positions matching TRBD2. CDR3 size: 18 residues. From germline, CDR1 is SGHTA and CDR2 FQGNSA. V shed 5 bases, J shed 6 bases, and the junction held 16 bases outside the gene matches. The CDR3 is CASSPAGAAGGAAGELFF. As DNA, the CDR3 is TGTGCCAGCAGCCCTGCGGGGGCTGCGGGAGGGGCAGCCGGGGAGCTGTTTTTT. The complete variable domain, with remaining parts taken from reference TRBV7-2 and TRBJ2-2, reads GAGVSQSPSNKVTEKGKDVELRCDPISGHTALYWYRQSLGQGLEFLIYFQGNSAPDKSGLPSDRFSAERTGGSVSTLTIQRTQQEDSAVYLCASSPAGAAGGAAGELFFGEGSRLTVL.

This clonotype was seen a single time. The genes are TRBV7-9 and TRBJ2-7, with 7 bases matching TRBD2. The junction had 11 bases not matched to a gene; V was cut back by 6 bases and J by 6 bases. In germline, CDR1 is SEHNR, CDR2 FQNEAQ (reference sequence). CDR3 length: 14 amino acids. Here the CDR3 reads CASSYSSGGGEQYF. CDR3 nucleotide sequence: TGTGCCAGCAGTTACTCCTCGGGGGGTGGCGAGCAGTACTTC. Variable domain in full (rest from reference TRBV7-9 and TRBJ2-7): DTGVSQNPRHKITKRGQNVTFRCDPISEHNRLYWYRQTLGQGPEFLTYFQNEAQLEKSRLLSDRFSAERPKGSFSTLEIQRTEQGDSAMYLCASSYSSGGGEQYFGPGTRLTVT.

In this sample, this clonotype turned up many times. The V gene is TRBV29-1, the J gene TRBJ1-2; 9 bases match TRBD1. Germline CDR1 SQVTM, CDR2 ANQGSEA. V shed 7 bases, J shed 7 bases, and the junction held 10 bases outside the gene matches. The CDR3 consists of 13 residues. The CDR3 DNA is TGCAGCGATAGGGACAGGGTTAGGGTTGGCTACACCTTC. This translates into CSDRDRVRVGYTF.

The chain uses TRBV5-1 and TRBJ2-1; D perhaps matches TRBD1 (5 bases). With 4 bases removed from V and 7 bases from J, the gap between germline ends came to 12 bases. The length of the CDR3 is 13 residues. CDR1 is SGHRS, CDR2 YFSETQ, per germline. The CDR3 DNA reads as TGCGCCAGCAGCCGACAGACGGTTAATGAGCAGTTCTTC. As protein: CASSRQTVNEQFF. The complete variable domain, with remaining parts taken from reference TRBV5-1 and TRBJ2-1, reads KAGVTQTPRYLIKTRGQQVTLSCSPISGHRSVSWYQQTPGQGLQFLFEYFSETQRNKGNFPGRFSGRQFSNSRSEMNVSTLELGDSALYLCASSRQTVNEQFFGPGTRLTVL.

This sequence joins TRBV12-3 or TRBV12-4 and TRBJ1-2; a possible D gene is TRBD1 (6 bases). The CDR3 runs 13 residues. With 6 bases removed from V and 5 bases from J, the gap between germline ends came to 13 bases. As DNA, the CDR3 is TGTGCCAGCAGAAATACAGGGAAGTATGGCTACACCTTC. Encoded protein: CASRNTGKYGYTF.

The genes are TRBV12-3 or TRBV12-4 and TRBJ1-4; D is unclear. This CDR3 spans 12 amino acids. Trimming pared 6 bases from V and 7 bases from J, leaving 9 bases between. The CDR3 is CASSSQTEKLFF. In nucleotides, the CDR3 is TGTGCCAGCAGCTCTCAGACTGAAAAACTGTTTTTT.

This clonotype was seen ten or more times. The chain is built from TRBV6-2 or TRBV6-3 and TRBJ1-2; D uncertain. Germline V lookup: CDR1 MNHEY, CDR2 SVGEGT. Deletions cut 6 bases from V and 4 bases from J, with 12 bases between. This CDR3 has 13 amino acids. The CDR3 DNA reads as TGTGCCAGCAGCTGGACCGGGCCCTATGGCTACACCTTC. This gives the protein CASSWTGPYGYTF.

Many counts were recorded for this clonotype. The chain combines TRBV20-1 with TRBJ1-1; D unclear. The CDR3 sequence is 12 residues long. V was shortened by 3 bases and J by 1 base, with 6 bases between the two germline ends. Germline V gene sequence: CDR1 DFQATT, CDR2 SNEGSKA (reference sequence). CDR3 loop: CSASYQNTEAFF. Here the CDR3 DNA reads TGCAGTGCTAGTTATCAGAACACTGAAGCTTTCTTT.

The chain couples TRBV27 to TRBJ1-2; 9 nucleotides align to TRBD1. The V segment lost 5 bases and the J segment 3 bases; nucleotides outside the gene matches: 1. Germline CDR1 MNHEY, CDR2 SMNVEV (reference sequence). The CDR3 runs to 13 residues. The CDR3 spells CASSGDRDYGYTF. In DNA, the CDR3 is TGTGCCAGCAGTGGGGACAGGGACTATGGCTACACCTTC.

Concerning this clonotype itself: The junction does not match germline at one end; this may be a read error. Here the CDR3 reads CASSQGQVTAKNIQYF. In nucleotides, the CDR3 is TGCGCCAGCAGCCAAGGACAGGTGACAGCCAAAAACATTCAGTACTTC. The J gene is TRBJ2-4, the V gene TRBV7-2, with 7 bases identical to TRBD1. Germline CDR1 is SGHTA and CDR2 is FQGNSA. There are 16 residues in the CDR3.

This clonotype showed up just a few times. The chain couples TRBV14 to TRBJ1-1; D call uncertain. Germline CDR1 and CDR2: SGHDN and FVKESK. This CDR3 has 15 residues. V was pared by 3 bases and J by 0 bases, with 11 bases between. DNA of the CDR3: TGTGCCAGCAGCCACGATTTTGGTCTGAACACTGAAGCTTTCTTT. It codes for CASSHDFGLNTEAFF.

The chain couples TRBV20-1 to TRBJ2-4; TRBD2 is a possible D gene (6 bases). This CDR3 spans 11 amino acids. Trimming left V 6 bases short and J 14 bases short, with 17 bases between. Germline CDR1 reads DFQATT; CDR2 reads SNEGSKA (reference sequence). The CDR3 loop reads CSAGKGGAEYF. For the CDR3, the DNA is TGCAGTGCCGGGAAGGGCGGGGCGGAGTACTTC.

The rearrangement links TRBV7-2 to TRBJ1-6; no definite D call. Deletions cut 5 bases from V and 0 bases from J, with 11 bases between. The length of the CDR3 is 16 residues. CDR1 is SGHTA, CDR2 FQGNSA, per germline. CDR3 amino acids: CASSKTGSSYNSPLHF. CDR3 sequence (DNA): TGTGCCAGCAGCAAAACGGGGAGCTCCTATAATTCACCCCTCCACTTT.

This chain uses TRBV24-1 with TRBJ2-5, with D perhaps TRBD2 (7 bases). The CDR3 runs to 14 residues. In germline, CDR1 is KGHDR, CDR2 SFDVKD. Trimming pared 12 bases from V and 0 bases from J, leaving 16 bases between. The CDR3, as DNA: TGTGCCGCTGGGGGGGGGCCGTACCAAGAGACCCAGTACTTC. Amino acid sequence: CAAGGGPYQETQYF.

This clonotype has at least ten counts. The chain recombines TRBV7-3 with TRBJ1-6; weak D call: TRBD1 (5 bases). There are 16 residues in the CDR3. CDR1 and CDR2 from the germline V gene are SGHTA and FQGTGA. The V end lost 5 bases, the J end lost 4 bases, and 15 bases lay between the germline ends. The CDR3 is CASSDQGGLYNSPLHF. CDR3 nucleotide sequence: TGTGCCAGCAGCGACCAGGGAGGACTTTATAATTCACCCCTCCACTTT.

In its sample, this clonotype was seen many times. As DNA, the CDR3 is TGTGCCATCAGTGAGCAGGGTAGCAATCAGCCCCAGCATTTT. Encoded protein: CAISEQGSNQPQHF. V is TRBV10-3 and J is TRBJ1-5; possibly TRBD1 for D (5 bases). The CDR3 extends over 14 amino acids. V was clipped by 2 bases and J by 0 bases, with 5 bases between them. Germline lookup yields CDR1 ENHRY and CDR2 SYGVKD.